This T cell receptor beta chain was recovered during a study of yellow fever vaccine responses in identical twins. Study results and caveats: Twins' vaccine T cell responses were reported to seem partly convergent and partly personalized.

On this clonotype: Its antigen is not identified.

TCRdb called the RT-PCR reads again in MiXCR, with one record for every CDR3 protein. The sample records 7,500 to 10,000 distinct CDR3 sequences, approximately 83% being singletons. This clonotype was obtained from a woman between 18 and 29 years old who received the yellow fever vaccine. The material sequenced was T cells from blood (PBMCs), unsorted or a sorted subset (not recorded which), taken before or after yellow fever vaccination (not recorded which).

The CDR3 DNA is TGCAGCGTTGATGGGGGCGACTACTCCTACAATGAGCAGTTCTTC. Its translation: CSVDGGDYSYNEQFF. The J gene is TRBJ2-1, the V gene TRBV29-1; maybe TRBD1 (6 bases). CDR3 length: 15 residues. Germline V lookup: CDR1 SQVTM, CDR2 ANQGSEA. V was shortened by 3 bases and J by 0 bases, with 12 bases between the two germline ends.